The present TCR beta chain was sequenced within a study of Ad26.COV2.S vaccination and SARS-CoV-2 variants. Sequencing used immunoSEQ multiplex PCR; TCRdb keeps in-frame clones, though not all of them. The sample holds roughly 300,000 clones, roughly nine tenths seen once. Stated treatment: some 20 received Ad26.COV2.S at low or high dose, single or two shots; about 5 received placebo; per-sample allocation not given. Each sample was drawn 63 days after the first injection (of vaccine or placebo). Material: peripheral blood, obtained in a trial of Ad26.COV2.S vaccine versus placebo. The clonotype comes from a person aged 18 to 65 who received the Ad26.COV2.S COVID-19 vaccine or a placebo.

CDR3 sequence reads: CASSSGQGDEQYF. CDR3 sequence (DNA): TGTGCCAGTAGTTCTGGACAGGGGGACGAGCAGTACTTC. The rearrangement links TRBV19 to TRBJ2-7; 10 nucleotides agree with TRBD1. Trimming at V came to 5 bases and at J to 5 bases, leaving 3 bases not matched to a gene. This CDR3 contains 13 residues. CDR1 is LNHDA and CDR2 is SQIVND in the germline V gene (reference sequence).